The source of this T cell receptor (beta chain) is a study of T cell repertoires in cytomegalovirus infection. Across the study: CMV epitopes in the study were HLA-C-restricted (recently identified) and HLA-B-restricted (well studied). It can be stated that public TCR beta signatures indicated CMV infection as well as a matching HLA type. Study-wide points: Public TCR beta family frequency separated CMV-and-HLA carriers, including in an independent cohort. Dominant in the ex vivo response were TCR beta clonotypes restricted by HLA-C and specific for CMV.

As to this clonotype: Its antigen is still unknown.

TCRdb used MiXCR to reprocess the reads, holding one entry per CDR3 protein. The sample carries about 47,000 distinct CDR3 sequences, approximately 19% recorded once. V was cut by 0 bases and J by 3 bases, with 4 bases left in between. CDR3 length equals 13 residues. The V gene's germline CDR1 is SGHNT and CDR2 YYREEE (reference sequence). The sequence was collected from a human donor in good health (CMV status not recorded). Some clones in this sample may be carry-over from other donors' samples. The chain uses TRBV5-4 and TRBJ1-5; D not certain. The input for sequencing was CD8+ T cells from cultured PBMCs, taken from culture after CMV antigen stimulation. CDR3 residues: CASSLGTNQPQHF. The CDR3 DNA reads TGTGCCAGCAGCTTGGGCACCAATCAGCCCCAGCATTTT.